This TCR beta chain was recorded in a study of blood T cell repertoires in COVID-19. Background on the study: Spain, Italy and the United States supplied samples that represented acute and convalescent COVID-19.

Generated by immunoSEQ multiplex PCR, the TCRdb table keeps only in-frame clones and is missing some. The repertoire includes several thousand clones, approximately 80% of them detected once, and more than 8.5% sits in the top ten. The clonotype originates from a human donor in a cohort sampled during active COVID-19. The source material was peripheral blood.

Here the CDR3 DNA reads TGCGCCAGCAGCCAAGAAGCAGGGGGGAGCTATGGCTACACCTTC. This encodes CASSQEAGGSYGYTF. The V gene is TRBV4-3, the J gene TRBJ1-2; 7 nucleotides align to TRBD1. The junction had 5 bases not matched to a gene; V was cut back by 0 bases and J by 4 bases. The CDR3 loop spans 15 amino acids. Germline loops: CDR1 LGHNA, CDR2 YSLEER.